This TCR beta chain stems from a study of CD8+CD57+ T cells in acquired aplastic anemia (dated by TCRdb to the late 2010s). A note on the overall study: DNA extracted from sorted CD4+ and CD8+ cells had a mean of approximately 3.5 ug, with a range of about 0.18 to 27.4 ug. Mean read counts for healthy donor samples were about 9.8 million for CD4+ cells and about 12 million for CD8+ cells.

TCR beta VDJ combination and CDR3 sequence profiling used genomic DNA as the template. An Illumina HiSeq 2000 was the platform used for TCR repertoire sequencing. Per the source publication's procedure: Repertoire assessment relied on Simpson's diversity index, CDR3 size and DJ length profiles, and TRBV/TRBJ rearrangement plots. The most abundant DNA sequence in the deep sequencing data was taken as the immunodominant clone. CDR3 amino acid sequences were checked for sharing across subjects and were also compared against the VDJdb database and published repertoires. TCRdb reran the public reads through fastp at Q25 and MiXCR, keeping productive beta chains. One record per CDR3 amino acid sequence lists the most common genes and DNA. The V and J calls, along with clone size, are taken from TCRdb and not from the paper's own processing. This sample is represented by 150,000 to 200,000 distinct CDR3 sequences; around 60% of them were singletons. The ten most abundant clones make up 45% to 50% of the sample.

Looking up the germline V gene yields CDR1 SGDLS and CDR2 YYNGEE. V loses 3 bases, J loses 0 bases, and the germline ends lie 16 bases apart. Its CDR3 holds 17 amino acids, cysteine through phenylalanine. Only the CDR3 portion is preserved as DNA: 51 bases, with reading frame beginning at the first base. General findings and caveats noted by the study authors: Between patients and healthy controls, no significant difference in CD8+ Simpson's diversity was found (P=0.060). Over 25 CD8+ CDR3 sequences were found in both patients and controls but appeared to be highly expressed in patients and within the immunodominant clones of the patients.

In the study, sorted CD4+ and CD8+ blood T cells from patients with severe aplastic anemia and from healthy subjects underwent deep sequencing of TCR repertoires. Ficoll-Paque density gradient centrifugation was used to isolate peripheral blood mononuclear cells. Before DNA extraction, CD4+ and CD8+ T cells were sorted by FACS or by magnetic beads. Concerning this clonotype: Its antigen remains unidentified. Nothing much larger sits one base from this clone, and base qualities are not available.

The rearranged chain carries TRBV9 and TRBJ2-1; the D segment could be TRBD2, given 6 matching bases. The sequencing sample was made of sorted CD4+, CD8+, or CD8+CD57+ T cells (not recorded which) from PBMCs. The receptor was derived from a human donor in good health. The CDR3 in this case is CASSAAGLPDSYNEQFF. The sequence in DNA is TGTGCCAGCAGCGCAGCCGGACTACCAGACTCCTACAATGAGCAGTTCTTC.